Below are 15 T cell receptor beta chains sequenced from a single sample in a study of spatial heterogeneity in lung cancer. The study, taken as a whole, reports: One measure, the expanded intratumoral alpha and beta TCR count, tracked tumor mutation counts.

The antigens of these receptors remain unknown. TCRdb re-called the 5' RACE reads with MiXCR, one entry per CDR3 protein. The sample lists around 26,000 distinct CDR3 sequences, 8.8% occurring once. Time point here: sample taken at primary tumor resection. Sequenced here: lung tumor tissue, sampled at surgery. The origin of the receptors is a male donor with early-stage non-small cell lung cancer.

This clonotype was observed at least ten times. This chain links TRBV11-2 with TRBJ2-5; 8 bases match TRBD1. Trimming took 3 bases from V and 3 from J; bases not matched to a gene: 6. This CDR3 region has 15 residues. Germline V gene lookup returns CDR1 SGHAT and CDR2 FQNNGV. Here the CDR3 DNA reads TGTGCCAGCAGCTTGGGGACAGGAGGAGAAGAGACCCAGTACTTC. Translated: CASSLGTGGEETQYF. The full variable domain, with the rest looked up from reference TRBV11-2 and TRBJ2-5, is EAGVAQSPRYKIIEKRQSVAFWCNPISGHATLYWYQQILGQGPKLLIQFQNNGVVDDSQLPKDRFSAERLKGVDSTLKIQPAKLEDSAVYLCASSLGTGGEETQYFGPGTRLLVL.

The chain is built from TRBV7-2 and TRBJ2-2; D ambiguous. The CDR3 runs to 13 residues. Per germline, CDR1 SGHTA and CDR2 FQGNSA. V lost 5 bases and J 3 bases, leaving 7 bases between the germline ends. CDR3 protein: CASSPLHTGELFF. The CDR3 DNA sequence: TGTGCCAGCAGCCCTTTACACACCGGGGAGCTGTTTTTT.

This clonotype appeared many times. J is TRBJ1-1 and V is TRBV5-1, with D perhaps matching TRBD1 (5 bases). Germline V gene lookup returns CDR1 SGHRS and CDR2 YFSETQ. This CDR3 spans 14 amino acids. The V gene lost 0 bases and the J gene lost 4 bases, with 10 bases spanning the gap. The CDR3 loop is CASSLAAGGTEAFF. Written as DNA, the CDR3 is TGCGCCAGCAGCTTGGCAGCGGGGGGCACTGAAGCTTTCTTT.

The rearrangement joins TRBV19 to TRBJ2-3; TRBD1 or TRBD2 may be the D gene (5 bases each). V was pared by 3 bases and J by 4 bases, with 11 bases between. This CDR3 contains 14 residues. Germline V lookup: CDR1 LNHDA, CDR2 SQIVND (reference sequence). DNA of the CDR3: TGTGCCAGTAGTATGGGACCCCGGGCAGATACGCAGTATTTT. As protein: CASSMGPRADTQYF. Full variable domain (rest looked up from reference TRBV19 and TRBJ2-3): DGGITQSPKYLFRKEGQNVTLSCEQNLNHDAMYWYRQDPGQGLRLIYYSQIVNDFQKGDIAEGYSVSREKKESFPLTVTSAQKNPTAFYLCASSMGPRADTQYFGPGTRLTVL.

In its sample, this clonotype was seen a few times. The gene calls are TRBV7-2 and TRBJ2-1; 10 bases are a match to TRBD2. The CDR3 sequence is 16 residues long. J gave up 8 bases and V 2 bases, and 9 bases lay outside the gene matches. Germline CDR1 and CDR2: SGHTA and FQGNSA. The CDR3 sequence is CASSLRRLAGEDEQFF. The CDR3 DNA sequence: TGTGCCAGCAGCTTACGACGGCTAGCGGGAGAAGATGAGCAGTTCTTC. The variable domain in full, with the rest retrieved from reference TRBV7-2 and TRBJ2-1, is GAGVSQSPSNKVTEKGKDVELRCDPISGHTALYWYRQSLGQGLEFLIYFQGNSAPDKSGLPSDRFSAERTGGSVSTLTIQRTQQEDSAVYLCASSLRRLAGEDEQFFGPGTRLTVL.

This clonotype was seen many times. The chain carries TRBV10-3 and TRBJ2-7; 10 bases agree with TRBD1. V shed 6 bases, J shed 5 bases, and the junction held 7 bases outside the gene matches. The CDR3 is 14 residues long. Germline V CDR1 and CDR2: ENHRY, SYGVKD. CDR3 in amino acids: CAIRGDRGLDEQYF. The CDR3 coding sequence is TGTGCCATCAGGGGCGACAGGGGGCTAGACGAGCAGTACTTC.

This clonotype was seen repeatedly, ten times or more. V gene TRBV29-1 combines with J gene TRBJ2-1, with 10 nucleotides matching TRBD2. Germline CDR1 SQVTM, CDR2 ANQGSEA. Trimming cost V 6 bases and J 8 bases; bases outside gene matches: 7. The CDR3 is made up of 13 amino acids. CDR3 amino acids: CSVPSGRVDEQFF. As DNA, the CDR3 is TGCAGCGTCCCCAGCGGGAGGGTCGATGAGCAGTTCTTC.

This clonotype was found many times. This chain's CDR3 is CSARGSGPNEQFF. The DNA for the CDR3 is TGCAGTGCTAGAGGTAGCGGGCCAAATGAGCAGTTCTTC. V is TRBV20-1 and J is TRBJ2-1, with 7 bases lining up with TRBD2. CDR3 size: 13 residues. Trimming at V came to 1 base and at J to 7 bases, leaving 4 bases not matched to a gene. CDR1 and CDR2 from the germline V gene are DFQATT and SNEGSKA (reference sequence).

V is TRBV2 and J is TRBJ2-1, with D perhaps TRBD2 (5 bases). Trimming stripped 3 bases from V and 4 bases from J, with 16 bases between. Germline-derived CDR1 and CDR2 are SNHLY and FYNNEI. The CDR3 has 16 residues. CDR3 sequence (DNA): TGTGCCAGCAGTGAGACGGGTGGGAGCTGGTACAATGAGCAGTTCTTC. It is translated as CASSETGGSWYNEQFF.

This clonotype showed up just a few times. CDR3 nucleotide sequence: TGTGCCAGCACCAACAACAGGGGGCTTGGAAACACCATATATTTT. It is translated as CASTNNRGLGNTIYF. The V and J genes are TRBV7-8 and TRBJ1-3, with 9 nucleotides matching TRBD1. Germline CDR1 is SGHVS and CDR2 is FQNEAQ. The length of the CDR3 is 15 residues. V gave up 7 bases and J gave up 3 bases; unmatched junction bases: 7.

This clonotype has at least ten counts. The chain is built from TRBV4-2 and TRBJ2-1, with D possibly being TRBD1 or TRBD2 (6 bases each). The V gene lost 0 bases and the J gene lost 6 bases, with 21 bases spanning the gap. CDR1 is LGHNA, CDR2 YNFKEQ, per germline. This CDR3 has 18 amino acids. The CDR3 sequence is CASSQDVGGLGGRNEQFF. The CDR3 coding sequence is TGTGCCAGCAGCCAAGATGTTGGGGGGCTCGGTGGTCGCAATGAGCAGTTCTTC.

This clonotype was recorded a few times. V gene TRBV29-1 combines with J gene TRBJ2-3; 8 nucleotides agree with TRBD1. V shed 6 bases and J 4 bases; nucleotides not matched to a gene: 9. From germline, CDR1 is SQVTM and CDR2 ANQGSEA. The CDR3 covers 14 residues. The CDR3 DNA follows: TGCAGCGTAGGGGGGACAGGACTTGCAGATACGCAGTATTTT. This gives the protein CSVGGTGLADTQYF.

Details on this clonotype: A much larger clone is a single base away; this may be a read error. J is TRBJ2-7 and V is TRBV6-6; 9 bases are a match to TRBD1. Per the germline V gene, CDR1 is MNHNY and CDR2 is SVGAGI (reference sequence). V lost 6 bases to trimming and J lost 2 bases; unmatched junction nucleotides: 5. The CDR3 loop spans 14 amino acids. The CDR3 spells CASSWRQGAYEQYF. CDR3 nucleotides: TGTGCCAGCAGCTGGCGACAGGGGGCCTACGAGCAGTACTTC.

This clonotype was seen a handful of times. The chain has TRBV25-1 and TRBJ1-6; D is undetermined. The ends were cut back, 4 bases at V and 10 bases at J, with 14 bases in the middle. The germline gives CDR1 MGHDK, CDR2 SYGVNS. The CDR3 length is 14 residues. The CDR3 sequence is CASSGTGLRSPLHF. The DNA for the CDR3 is TGTGCCAGCAGTGGGACGGGTTTAAGATCACCCCTCCACTTT.

This clonotype was recorded at least ten times. The CDR3 DNA is TGCAGTGCAGAGAGTTGGGGCACAGATACGCAGTATTTT. Amino acid sequence: CSAESWGTDTQYF. J is TRBJ2-3 and V is TRBV20-1; no reliable D call. Trimming left V 6 bases short and J 1 base short, with 11 bases between. Germline values: CDR1 DFQATT, CDR2 SNEGSKA (reference sequence). The CDR3 is 13 amino acids.